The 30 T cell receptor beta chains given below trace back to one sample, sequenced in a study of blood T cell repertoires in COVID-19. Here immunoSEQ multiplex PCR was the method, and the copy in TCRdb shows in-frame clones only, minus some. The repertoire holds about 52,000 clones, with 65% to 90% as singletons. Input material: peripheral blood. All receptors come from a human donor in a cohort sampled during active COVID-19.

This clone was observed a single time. Written as DNA, the CDR3 is TGTGCCTGGTCTGGGGGGGACTTCACCGGGGAGCTGTTTTTT. Its translation: CAWSGGDFTGELFF. This chain uses TRBV30 with TRBJ2-2, with TRBD2 identical over 7 bases. V shed 5 bases and J 4 bases; nucleotides not matched to a gene: 7. CDR3 length equals 14 residues. Germline V CDR1 and CDR2: GTSNPN, SVGIG (reference sequence).

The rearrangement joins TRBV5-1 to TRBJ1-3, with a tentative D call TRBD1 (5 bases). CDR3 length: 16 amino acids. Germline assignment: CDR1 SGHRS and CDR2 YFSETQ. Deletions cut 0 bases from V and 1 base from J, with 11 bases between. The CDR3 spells CASSLGRTSSGNTIYF. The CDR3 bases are TGCGCCAGCAGCTTGGGAAGGACAAGTTCTGGAAACACCATATATTTT.

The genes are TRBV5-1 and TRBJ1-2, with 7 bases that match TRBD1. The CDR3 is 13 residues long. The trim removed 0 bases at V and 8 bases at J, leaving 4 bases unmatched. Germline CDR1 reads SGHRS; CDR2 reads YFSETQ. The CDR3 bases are TGCGCCAGCAGCTTGGGACAGGGAGTGGGCTACACCTTC. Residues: CASSLGQGVGYTF. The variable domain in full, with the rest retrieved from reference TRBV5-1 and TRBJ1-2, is KAGVTQTPRYLIKTRGQQVTLSCSPISGHRSVSWYQQTPGQGLQFLFEYFSETQRNKGNFPGRFSGRQFSNSRSEMNVSTLELGDSALYLCASSLGQGVGYTFGSGTRLTVV.

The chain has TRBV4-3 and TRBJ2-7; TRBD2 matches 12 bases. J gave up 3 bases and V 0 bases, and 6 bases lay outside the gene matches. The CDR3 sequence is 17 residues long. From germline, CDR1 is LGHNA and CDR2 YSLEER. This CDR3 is CASSQEGTSGPYYEQYF. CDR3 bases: TGCGCCAGCAGCCAAGAGGGGACTAGCGGGCCCTACTACGAGCAGTACTTC.

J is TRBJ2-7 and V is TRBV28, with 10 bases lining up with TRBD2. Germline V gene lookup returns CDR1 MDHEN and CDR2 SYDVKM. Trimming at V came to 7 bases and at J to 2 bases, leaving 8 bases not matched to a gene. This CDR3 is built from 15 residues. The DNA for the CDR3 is TGTGCCAGCAAGGGTATAGGACTAGCGGCCTACGAGCAGTACTTC. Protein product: CASKGIGLAAYEQYF.

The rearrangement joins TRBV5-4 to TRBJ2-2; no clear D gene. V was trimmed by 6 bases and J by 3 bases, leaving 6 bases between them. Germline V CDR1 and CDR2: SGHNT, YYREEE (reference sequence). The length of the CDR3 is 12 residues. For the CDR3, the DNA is TGTGCCAGCACCTACGACACCGGGGAGCTGTTTTTT. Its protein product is CASTYDTGELFF.

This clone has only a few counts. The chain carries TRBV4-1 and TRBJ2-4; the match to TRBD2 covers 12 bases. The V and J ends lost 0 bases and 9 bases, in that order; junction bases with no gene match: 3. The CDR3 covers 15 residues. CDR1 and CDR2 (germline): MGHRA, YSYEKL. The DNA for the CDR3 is TGCGCCAGCAGCCAAGAGGGGACTAGCGGGTTCATTCAGTACTTC. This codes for CASSQEGTSGFIQYF.

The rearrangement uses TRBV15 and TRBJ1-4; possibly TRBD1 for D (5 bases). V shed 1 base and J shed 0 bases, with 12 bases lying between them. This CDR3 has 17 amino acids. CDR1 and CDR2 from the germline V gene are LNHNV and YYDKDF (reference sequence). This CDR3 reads CATSRGRGVATNEKLFF. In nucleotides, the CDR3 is TGTGCCACCAGCAGAGGGAGGGGAGTTGCAACTAATGAAAAACTGTTTTTT.

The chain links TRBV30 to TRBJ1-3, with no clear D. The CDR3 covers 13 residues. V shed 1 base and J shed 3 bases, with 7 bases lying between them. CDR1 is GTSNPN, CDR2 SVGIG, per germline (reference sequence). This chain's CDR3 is CAWSASFGNTIYF. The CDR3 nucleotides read TGTGCCTGGAGTGCCTCGTTTGGAAACACCATATATTTT.

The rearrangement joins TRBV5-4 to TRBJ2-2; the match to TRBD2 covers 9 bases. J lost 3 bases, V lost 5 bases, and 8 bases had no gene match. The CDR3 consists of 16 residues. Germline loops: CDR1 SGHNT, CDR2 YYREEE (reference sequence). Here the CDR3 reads CASRPGAGGDTGELFF. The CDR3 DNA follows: TGTGCCAGCAGACCCGGGGCGGGAGGGGACACCGGGGAGCTGTTTTTT.

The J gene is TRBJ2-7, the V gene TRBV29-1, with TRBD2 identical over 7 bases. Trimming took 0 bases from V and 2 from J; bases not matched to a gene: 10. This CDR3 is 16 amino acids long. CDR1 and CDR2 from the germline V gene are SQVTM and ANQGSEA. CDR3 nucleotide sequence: TGCAGCGTTGAAGATACCCCTAGCGGATTTCCCTACGAGCAGTACTTC. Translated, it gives CSVEDTPSGFPYEQYF.

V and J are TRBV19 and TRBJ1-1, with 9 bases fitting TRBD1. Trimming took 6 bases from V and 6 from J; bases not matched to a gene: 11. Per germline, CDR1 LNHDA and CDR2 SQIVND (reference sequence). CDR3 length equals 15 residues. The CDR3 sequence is CASSIQGQGKSEAFF. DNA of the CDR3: TGTGCCAGTAGCATACAAGGACAGGGGAAGTCTGAAGCTTTCTTT.

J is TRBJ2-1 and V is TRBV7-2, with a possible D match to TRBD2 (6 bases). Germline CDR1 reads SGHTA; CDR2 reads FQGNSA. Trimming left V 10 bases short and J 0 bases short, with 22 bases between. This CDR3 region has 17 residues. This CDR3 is CATPGSFAGSSYNEQFF. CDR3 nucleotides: TGTGCCACCCCGGGCAGTTTTGCGGGAAGCTCCTACAATGAGCAGTTCTTC. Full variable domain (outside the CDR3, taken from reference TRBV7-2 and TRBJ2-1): GAGVSQSPSNKVTEKGKDVELRCDPISGHTALYWYRQSLGQGLEFLIYFQGNSAPDKSGLPSDRFSAERTGGSVSTLTIQRTQQEDSAVYLCATPGSFAGSSYNEQFFGPGTRLTVL.

The CDR3 loop reads CASSIGGLSGRTDTQYF. The CDR3 bases are TGTGCCAGTAGTATAGGTGGGCTTAGCGGGCGCACAGATACGCAGTATTTT. This sequence joins TRBV19 and TRBJ2-3; 7 nucleotides line up with TRBD2. V lost 1 base to trimming and J lost 1 base; unmatched junction nucleotides: 8. Germline V lookup: CDR1 LNHDA, CDR2 SQIVND (reference sequence). The CDR3 sequence is 17 residues long.

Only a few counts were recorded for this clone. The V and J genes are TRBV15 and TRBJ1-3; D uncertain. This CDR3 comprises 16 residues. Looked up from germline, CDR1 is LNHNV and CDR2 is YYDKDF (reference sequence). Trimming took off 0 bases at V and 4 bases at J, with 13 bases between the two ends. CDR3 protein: CATSRDQIIGGNTIYF. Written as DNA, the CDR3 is TGTGCCACCAGCAGAGATCAGATCATCGGGGGAAACACCATATATTTT. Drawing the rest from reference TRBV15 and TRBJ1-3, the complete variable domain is DAMVIQNPRYQVTQFGKPVTLSCSQTLNHNVMYWYQQKSSQAPKLLFHYYDKDFNNEADTPDNFQSRRPNTSFCFLDIRSPGLGDTAMYLCATSRDQIIGGNTIYFGEGSWLTVV.

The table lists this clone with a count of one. In nucleotides, the CDR3 is TGTGCCTGGGCTCCGACAGGGTTAGAACGTCAGCCCCAGCATTTT. Its translation is CAWAPTGLERQPQHF. V usage is TRBV30 and J usage is TRBJ1-5; 7 bases align to TRBD1. The CDR3 is 15 amino acids. Unmatched junction bases numbered 13, after V lost 5 bases and J lost 6 bases. Germline CDR1 is GTSNPN and CDR2 is SVGIG (reference sequence).

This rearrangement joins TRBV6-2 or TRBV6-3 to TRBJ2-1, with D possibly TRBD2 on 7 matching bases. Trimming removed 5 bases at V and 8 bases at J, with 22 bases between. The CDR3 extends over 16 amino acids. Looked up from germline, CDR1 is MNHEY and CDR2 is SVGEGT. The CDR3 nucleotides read TGTGCCAGCAGTCCCGCCGGAGGGGGGGTTTGGGATGAGCAGTTCTTC. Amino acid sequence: CASSPAGGGVWDEQFF.

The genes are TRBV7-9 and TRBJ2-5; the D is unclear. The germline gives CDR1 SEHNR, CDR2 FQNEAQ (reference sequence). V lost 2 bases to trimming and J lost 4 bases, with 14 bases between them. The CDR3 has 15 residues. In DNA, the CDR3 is TGTGCCAGCAGCTTAATTTTCGTCAGGTTAGAGACCCAGTACTTC. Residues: CASSLIFVRLETQYF.

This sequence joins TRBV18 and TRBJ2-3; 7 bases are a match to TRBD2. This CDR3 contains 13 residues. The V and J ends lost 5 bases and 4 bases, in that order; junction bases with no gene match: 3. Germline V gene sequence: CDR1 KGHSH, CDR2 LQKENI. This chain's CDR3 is CASSGGVPDTQYF. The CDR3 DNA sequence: TGTGCCAGCTCAGGGGGGGTGCCAGATACGCAGTATTTT.

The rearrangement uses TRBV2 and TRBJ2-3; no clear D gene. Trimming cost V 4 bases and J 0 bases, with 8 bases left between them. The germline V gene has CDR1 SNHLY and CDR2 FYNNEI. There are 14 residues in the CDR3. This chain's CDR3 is CASSARSSTDTQYF. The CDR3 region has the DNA TGTGCCAGCAGTGCACGGTCTAGCACAGATACGCAGTATTTT.

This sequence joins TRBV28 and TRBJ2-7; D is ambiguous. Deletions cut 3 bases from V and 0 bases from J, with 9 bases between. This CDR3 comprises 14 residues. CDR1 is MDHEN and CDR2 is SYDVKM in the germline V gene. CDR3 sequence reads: CASSFRQNSYEQYF. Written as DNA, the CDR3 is TGTGCCAGCAGTTTCAGGCAGAACTCCTACGAGCAGTACTTC. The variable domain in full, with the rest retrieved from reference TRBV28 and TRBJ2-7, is DVKVTQSSRYLVKRTGEKVFLECVQDMDHENMFWYRQDPGLGLRLIYFSYDVKMKEKGDIPEGYSVSREKKERFSLILESASTNQTSMYLCASSFRQNSYEQYFGPGTRLTVT.

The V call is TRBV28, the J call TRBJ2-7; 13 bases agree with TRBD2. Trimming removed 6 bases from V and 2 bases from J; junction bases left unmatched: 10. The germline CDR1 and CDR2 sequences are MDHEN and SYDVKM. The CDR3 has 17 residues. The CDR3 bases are TGTGCCAGCAGGCCCCCGGGACTAGCGGGGCGAACCTACGAGCAGTACTTC. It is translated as CASRPPGLAGRTYEQYF.

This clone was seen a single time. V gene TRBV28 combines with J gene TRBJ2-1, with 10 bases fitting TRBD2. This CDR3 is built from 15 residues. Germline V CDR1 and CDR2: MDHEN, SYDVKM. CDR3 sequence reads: CAEGLAGAPYNEQFF. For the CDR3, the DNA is TGTGCTGAGGGCCTAGCGGGAGCCCCCTACAATGAGCAGTTCTTC.

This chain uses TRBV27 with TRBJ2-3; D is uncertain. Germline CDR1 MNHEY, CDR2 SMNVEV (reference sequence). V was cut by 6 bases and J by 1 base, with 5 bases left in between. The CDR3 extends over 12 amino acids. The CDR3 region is CASSRGTDTQYF. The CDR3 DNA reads TGTGCCAGCAGCCGGGGCACAGATACGCAGTATTTT.

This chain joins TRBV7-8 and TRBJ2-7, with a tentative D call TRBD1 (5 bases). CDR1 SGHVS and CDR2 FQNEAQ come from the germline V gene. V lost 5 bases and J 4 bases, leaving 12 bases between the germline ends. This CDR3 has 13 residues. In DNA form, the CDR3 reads TGTGCCAGCAGCCGCCTCTCAGGGTACGAGCAGTACTTC. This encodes CASSRLSGYEQYF.

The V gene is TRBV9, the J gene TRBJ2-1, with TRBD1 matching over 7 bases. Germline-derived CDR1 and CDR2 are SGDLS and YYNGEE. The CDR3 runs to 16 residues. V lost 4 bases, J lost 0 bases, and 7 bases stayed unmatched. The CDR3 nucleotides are TGTGCCAGCAGCAAGAGGGACAGCTACTCCTACAATGAGCAGTTCTTC. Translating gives CASSKRDSYSYNEQFF.

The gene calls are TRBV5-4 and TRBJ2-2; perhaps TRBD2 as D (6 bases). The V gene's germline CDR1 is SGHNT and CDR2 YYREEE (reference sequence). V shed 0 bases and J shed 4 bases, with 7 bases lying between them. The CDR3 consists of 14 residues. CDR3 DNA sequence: TGTGCCAGCAGCTTGGCGGGAGTCACCGGGGAGCTGTTTTTT. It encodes CASSLAGVTGELFF.

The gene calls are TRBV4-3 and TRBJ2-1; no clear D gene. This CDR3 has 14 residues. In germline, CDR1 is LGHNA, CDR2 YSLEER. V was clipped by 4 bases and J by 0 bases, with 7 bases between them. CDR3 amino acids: CASSLTPSYNEQFF. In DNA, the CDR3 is TGCGCCAGCAGCCTTACTCCCTCCTACAATGAGCAGTTCTTC.

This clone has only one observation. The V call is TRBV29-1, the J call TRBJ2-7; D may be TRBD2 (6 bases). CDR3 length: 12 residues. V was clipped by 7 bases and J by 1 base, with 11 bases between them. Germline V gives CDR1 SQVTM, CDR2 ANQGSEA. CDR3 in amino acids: CSATRGSYEQYF. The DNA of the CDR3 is TGCAGCGCTACGCGGGGATCCTACGAGCAGTACTTC.

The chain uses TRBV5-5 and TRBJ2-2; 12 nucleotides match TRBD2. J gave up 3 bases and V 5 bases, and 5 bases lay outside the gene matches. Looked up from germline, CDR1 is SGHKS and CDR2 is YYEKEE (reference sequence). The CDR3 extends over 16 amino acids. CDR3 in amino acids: CASRLLAGGYTGELFF. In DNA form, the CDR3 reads TGTGCCAGCAGATTGCTAGCGGGAGGGTACACCGGGGAGCTGTTTTTT.